This record covers a single T cell receptor beta chain. Its specificity is not known. 60 Vbeta and 13 Jbeta primers were used in PCR. This table comes from immunoSEQ multiplex PCR, and its TCRdb copy is limited to in-frame clones, with some not included. The table shows some 150,000 clones, with around 80% occurring only once. The entry originates in a study of cytomegalovirus exposure and HLA in healthy donors. Study-wide context: Inside one of the first data releases sat around 85 million unique TCRs taken from HLA-typed donors.

There are 12 residues in the CDR3. Between the trimmed V and J ends, which lost 7 bases and 5 bases, there was a span of 9 bases. Germline V lookup: CDR1 LGHNT, CDR2 FRNRAP. The study's findings and limits: Common viral pathogens seemed to be connected with several of the most significant clusters, according to a later analysis.

V usage is TRBV12-5 and J usage is TRBJ1-5; D is uncertain. Sequencing used PBMCs. This receptor was taken from a man in his forties in good health and CMV-seronegative. The CDR3 coding sequence is TGTGCTAGTGCTTTTCCGGATCAGCCCCAGCATTTT. Residues: CASAFPDQPQHF. Together with reference TRBV12-5 and TRBJ1-5, the CDR3 gives the full variable domain: DARVTQTPRHKVTEMGQEVTMRCQPILGHNTVFWYRQTMMQGLELLAYFRNRAPLDDSGMPKDRFSAEMPDATLATLKIQPSEPRDSAVYFCASAFPDQPQHFGDGTRLSIL.